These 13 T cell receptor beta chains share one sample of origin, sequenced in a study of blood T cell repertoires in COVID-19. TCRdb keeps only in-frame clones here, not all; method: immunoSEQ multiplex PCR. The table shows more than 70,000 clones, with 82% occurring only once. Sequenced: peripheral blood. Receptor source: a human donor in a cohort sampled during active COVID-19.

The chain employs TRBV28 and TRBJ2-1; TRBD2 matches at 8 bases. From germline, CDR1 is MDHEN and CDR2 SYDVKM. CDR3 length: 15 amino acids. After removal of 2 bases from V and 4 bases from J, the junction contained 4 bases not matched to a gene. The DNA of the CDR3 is TGTGCCAGCAGTTTAGGAGCGGGGGCTTACAATGAGCAGTTCTTC. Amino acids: CASSLGAGAYNEQFF.

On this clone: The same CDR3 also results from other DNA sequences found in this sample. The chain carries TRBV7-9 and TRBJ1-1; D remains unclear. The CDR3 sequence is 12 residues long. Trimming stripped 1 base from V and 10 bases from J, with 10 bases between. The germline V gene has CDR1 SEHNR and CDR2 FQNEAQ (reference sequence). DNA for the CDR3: TGTGCCAGCAGCTTAGAAGGAGGACGAGCTTTCTTT. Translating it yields CASSLEGGRAFF.

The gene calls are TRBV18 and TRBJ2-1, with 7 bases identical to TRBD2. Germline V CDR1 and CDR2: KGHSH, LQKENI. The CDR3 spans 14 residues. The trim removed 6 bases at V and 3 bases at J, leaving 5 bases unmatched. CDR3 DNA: TGTGCCAGCTCCTCGGCGGGGGACTACAATGAGCAGTTCTTC. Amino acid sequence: CASSSAGDYNEQFF.

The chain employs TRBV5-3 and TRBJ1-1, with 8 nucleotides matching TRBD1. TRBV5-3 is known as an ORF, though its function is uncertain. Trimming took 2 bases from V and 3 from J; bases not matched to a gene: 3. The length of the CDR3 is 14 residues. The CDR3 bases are TGTGCCAGAAGCTTCAGGGGGCGGTACACTGAAGCTTTCTTT. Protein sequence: CARSFRGRYTEAFF.

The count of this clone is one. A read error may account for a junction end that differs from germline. The CDR3 loop is CAATGTMKTEAFF. The CDR3 DNA sequence: TGTGCCGCGACAGGGACGATGAAAACTGAAGCTTTCTTT. The chain couples TRBV10-3 to TRBJ1-1; TRBD1 aligns across 7 bases. Germline assignment: CDR1 ENHRY and CDR2 SYGVKD. This CDR3 is built from 13 residues.

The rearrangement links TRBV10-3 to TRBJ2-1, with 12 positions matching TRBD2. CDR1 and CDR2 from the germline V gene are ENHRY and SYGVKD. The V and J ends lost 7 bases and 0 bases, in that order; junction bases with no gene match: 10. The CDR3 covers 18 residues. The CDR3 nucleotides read TGTGCCATCAAAGGCCCTAGCGGGGGGGTTAGCTCCTACAATGAGCAGTTCTTC. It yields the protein CAIKGPSGGVSSYNEQFF.

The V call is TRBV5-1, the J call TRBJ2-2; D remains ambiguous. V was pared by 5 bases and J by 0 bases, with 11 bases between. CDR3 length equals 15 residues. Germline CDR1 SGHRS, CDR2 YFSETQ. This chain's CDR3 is CASRVGPSNTGELFF. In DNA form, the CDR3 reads TGCGCCAGCAGGGTGGGCCCTTCGAACACCGGGGAGCTGTTTTTT.

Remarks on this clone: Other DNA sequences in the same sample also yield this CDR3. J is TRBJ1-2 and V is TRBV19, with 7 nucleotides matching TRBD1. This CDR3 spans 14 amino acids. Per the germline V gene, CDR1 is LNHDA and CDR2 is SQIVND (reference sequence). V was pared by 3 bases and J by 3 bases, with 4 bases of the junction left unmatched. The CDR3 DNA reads TGTGCCAGTAGTATCACAGGGACAGACTATGGCTACACCTTC. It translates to CASSITGTDYGYTF. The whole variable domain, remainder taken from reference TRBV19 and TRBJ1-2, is DGGITQSPKYLFRKEGQNVTLSCEQNLNHDAMYWYRQDPGQGLRLIYYSQIVNDFQKGDIAEGYSVSREKKESFPLTVTSAQKNPTAFYLCASSITGTDYGYTFGSGTRLTVV.

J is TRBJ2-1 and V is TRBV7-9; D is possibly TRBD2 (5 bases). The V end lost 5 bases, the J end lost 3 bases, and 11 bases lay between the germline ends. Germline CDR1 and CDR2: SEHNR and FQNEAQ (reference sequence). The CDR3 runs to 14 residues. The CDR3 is CASSPSTSYNEQFF. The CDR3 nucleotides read TGTGCCAGCAGCCCCTCTACTAGCTACAATGAGCAGTTCTTC.

DNA for the CDR3: TGTGCCAGCCGGTCGGGGGGAGCGGATGGCTACACCTTC. This translates into CASRSGGADGYTF. The chain uses TRBV18 and TRBJ1-2; perhaps TRBD1 as D (5 bases). CDR1 and CDR2 (germline): KGHSH, LQKENI. V was trimmed by 8 bases and J by 6 bases, leaving 16 bases between them. This CDR3 comprises 13 residues.

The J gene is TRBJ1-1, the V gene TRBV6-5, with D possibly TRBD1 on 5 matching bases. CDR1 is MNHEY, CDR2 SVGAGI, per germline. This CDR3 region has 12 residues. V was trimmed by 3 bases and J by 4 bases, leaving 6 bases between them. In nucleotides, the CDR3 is TGTGCCAGCAGTTATGGGGCCACTGAAGCTTTCTTT. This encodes CASSYGATEAFF.

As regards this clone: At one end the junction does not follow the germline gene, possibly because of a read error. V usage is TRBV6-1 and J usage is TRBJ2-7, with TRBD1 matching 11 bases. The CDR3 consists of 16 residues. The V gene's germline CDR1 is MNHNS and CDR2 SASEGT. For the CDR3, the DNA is TGTGCCAGCAGTAAAGCCGGGACAGGGGGCTCCTACGAGCAGTACTTC. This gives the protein CASSKAGTGGSYEQYF.

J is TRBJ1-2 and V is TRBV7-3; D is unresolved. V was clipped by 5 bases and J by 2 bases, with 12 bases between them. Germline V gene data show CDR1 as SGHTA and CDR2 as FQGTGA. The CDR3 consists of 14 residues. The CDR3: CASSPTPTNYGYTF. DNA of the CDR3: TGTGCCAGCAGCCCGACACCGACAAACTATGGCTACACCTTC.